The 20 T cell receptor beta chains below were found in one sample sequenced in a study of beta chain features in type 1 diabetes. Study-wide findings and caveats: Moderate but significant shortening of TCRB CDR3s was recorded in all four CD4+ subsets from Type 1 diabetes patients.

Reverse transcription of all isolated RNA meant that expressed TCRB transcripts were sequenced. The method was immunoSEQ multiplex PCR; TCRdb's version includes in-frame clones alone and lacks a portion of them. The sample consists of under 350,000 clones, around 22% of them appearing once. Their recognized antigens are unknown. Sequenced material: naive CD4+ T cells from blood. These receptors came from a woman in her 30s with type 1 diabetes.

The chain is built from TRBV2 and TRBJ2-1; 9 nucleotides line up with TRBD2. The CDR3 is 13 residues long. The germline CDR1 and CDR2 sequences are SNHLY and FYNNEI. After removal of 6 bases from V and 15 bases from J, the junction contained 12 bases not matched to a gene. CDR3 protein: CASSRPPGTSWFF. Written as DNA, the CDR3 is TGTGCCAGCAGCAGACCTCCCGGGACTAGCTGGTTCTTC.

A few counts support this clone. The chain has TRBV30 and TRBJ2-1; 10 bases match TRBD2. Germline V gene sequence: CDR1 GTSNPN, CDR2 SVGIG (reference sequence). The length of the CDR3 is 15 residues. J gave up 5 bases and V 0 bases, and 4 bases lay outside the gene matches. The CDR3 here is CAWSVLAGVNNEQFF. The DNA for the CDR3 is TGTGCCTGGAGTGTCCTAGCGGGAGTGAACAATGAGCAGTTCTTC.

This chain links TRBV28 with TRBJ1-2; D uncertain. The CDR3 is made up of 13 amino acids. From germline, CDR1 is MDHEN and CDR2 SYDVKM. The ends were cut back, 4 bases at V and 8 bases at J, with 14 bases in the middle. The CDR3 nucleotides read TGTGCCAGCAGTTCCTACAGAGAGAGCGGCTACACCTTC. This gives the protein CASSSYRESGYTF.

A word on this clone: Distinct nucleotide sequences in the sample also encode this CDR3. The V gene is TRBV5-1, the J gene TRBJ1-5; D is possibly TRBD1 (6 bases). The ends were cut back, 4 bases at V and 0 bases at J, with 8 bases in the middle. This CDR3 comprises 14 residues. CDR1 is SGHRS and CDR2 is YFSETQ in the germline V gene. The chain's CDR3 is CASSLTGSNQPQHF. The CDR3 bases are TGCGCCAGCAGCCTGACAGGTAGCAATCAGCCCCAGCATTTT.

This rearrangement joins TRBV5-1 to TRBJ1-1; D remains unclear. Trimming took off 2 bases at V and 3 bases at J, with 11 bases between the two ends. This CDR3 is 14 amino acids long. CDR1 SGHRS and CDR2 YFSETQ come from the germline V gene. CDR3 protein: CASSLQLRDTEAFF. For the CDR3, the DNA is TGCGCCAGCAGCTTACAATTGAGGGACACTGAAGCTTTCTTT.

The CDR3 sequence: CSVERTSGSWEQYF. The CDR3, as DNA: TGCAGCGTTGAGAGGACTAGCGGGAGCTGGGAGCAGTACTTC. The chain employs TRBV29-1 and TRBJ2-7; 13 bases align to TRBD2. This CDR3 comprises 14 residues. J was trimmed by 7 bases and V by 3 bases; bases with no gene match: 6. Germline loops: CDR1 SQVTM, CDR2 ANQGSEA.

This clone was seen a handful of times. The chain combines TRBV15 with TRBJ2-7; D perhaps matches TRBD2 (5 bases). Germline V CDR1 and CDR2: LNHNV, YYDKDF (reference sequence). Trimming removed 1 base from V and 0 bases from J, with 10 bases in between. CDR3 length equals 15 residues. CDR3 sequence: CATSRGWGVSYEQYF. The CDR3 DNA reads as TGTGCCACCAGCAGAGGATGGGGAGTCTCCTACGAGCAGTACTTC.

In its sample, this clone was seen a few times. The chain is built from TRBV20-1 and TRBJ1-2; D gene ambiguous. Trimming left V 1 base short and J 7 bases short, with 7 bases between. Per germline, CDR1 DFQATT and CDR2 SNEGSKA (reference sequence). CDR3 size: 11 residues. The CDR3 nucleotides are TGCAGTGCTAGAGGGGGAGGTGGCTACACCTTC. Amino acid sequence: CSARGGGGYTF.

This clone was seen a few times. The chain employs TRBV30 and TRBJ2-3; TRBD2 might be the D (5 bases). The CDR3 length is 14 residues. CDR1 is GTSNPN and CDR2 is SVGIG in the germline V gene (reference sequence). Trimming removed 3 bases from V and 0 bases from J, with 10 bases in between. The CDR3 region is CAWRAGTSTDTQYF. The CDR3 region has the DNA TGTGCCTGGAGGGCGGGTACTAGCACAGATACGCAGTATTTT.

The CDR3 region is CSVGRAGGISGANVLTF. CDR3 nucleotide sequence: TGCAGCGTTGGCCGGGCGGGAGGGATCTCTGGGGCCAACGTCCTGACTTTC. V usage is TRBV29-1 and J usage is TRBJ2-6; TRBD2 aligns across 9 bases. Germline V CDR1 and CDR2: SQVTM, ANQGSEA. The V and J ends lost 4 bases and 0 bases, in that order; junction bases with no gene match: 7. The length of the CDR3 is 17 residues.

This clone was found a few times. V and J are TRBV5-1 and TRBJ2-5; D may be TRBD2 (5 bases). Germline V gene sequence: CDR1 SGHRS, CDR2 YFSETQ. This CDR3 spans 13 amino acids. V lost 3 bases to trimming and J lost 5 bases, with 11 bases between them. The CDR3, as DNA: TGCGCCAGCAGCTCCGAGGGCAGGGAGACCCAGTACTTC. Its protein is CASSSEGRETQYF.

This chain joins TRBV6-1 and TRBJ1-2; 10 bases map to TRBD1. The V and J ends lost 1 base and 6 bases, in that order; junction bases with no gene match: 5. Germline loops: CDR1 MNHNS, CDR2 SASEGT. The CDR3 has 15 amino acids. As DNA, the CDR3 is TGTGCCAGCAGTGAAGGAGGGACAGGGGTTCATGGCTACACCTTC. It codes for CASSEGGTGVHGYTF.

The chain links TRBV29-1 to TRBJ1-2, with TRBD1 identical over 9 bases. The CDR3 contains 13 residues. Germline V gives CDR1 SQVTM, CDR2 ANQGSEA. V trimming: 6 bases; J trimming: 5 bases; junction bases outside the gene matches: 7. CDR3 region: CSVGTGRGYGYTF. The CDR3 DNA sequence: TGCAGCGTCGGGACAGGGAGAGGGTATGGCTACACCTTC.

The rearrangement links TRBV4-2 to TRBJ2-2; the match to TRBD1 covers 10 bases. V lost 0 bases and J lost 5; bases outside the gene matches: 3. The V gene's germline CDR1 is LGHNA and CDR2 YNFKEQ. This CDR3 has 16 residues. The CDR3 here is CASSQDWTGGTGELFF. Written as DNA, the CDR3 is TGTGCCAGCAGCCAAGATTGGACAGGGGGAACCGGGGAGCTGTTTTTT.

DNA for the CDR3: TGTGCCACTAGGGACAGCTTCCAAGAGACCCAGTACTTC. Protein product: CATRDSFQETQYF. The V and J genes are TRBV6-5 and TRBJ2-5; TRBD1 aligns across 7 bases. The CDR3 sequence is 13 residues long. V was clipped by 10 bases and J by 1 base; unmatched bases: 6. CDR1 is MNHEY, CDR2 SVGAGI, per germline.

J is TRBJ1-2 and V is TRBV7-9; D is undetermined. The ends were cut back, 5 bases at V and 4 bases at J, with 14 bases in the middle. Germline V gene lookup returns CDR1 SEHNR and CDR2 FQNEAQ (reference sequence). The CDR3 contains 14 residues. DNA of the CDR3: TGTGCCAGCAGCGTAGGCAGAGGCGTCTATGGCTACACCTTC. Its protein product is CASSVGRGVYGYTF.

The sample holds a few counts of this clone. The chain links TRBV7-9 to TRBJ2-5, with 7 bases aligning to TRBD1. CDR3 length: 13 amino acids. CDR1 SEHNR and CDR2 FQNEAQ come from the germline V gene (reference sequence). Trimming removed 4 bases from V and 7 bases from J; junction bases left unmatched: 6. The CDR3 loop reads CASSSGGLRTQYF. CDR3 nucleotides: TGTGCCAGCAGCTCAGGGGGTTTGAGGACCCAGTACTTC.

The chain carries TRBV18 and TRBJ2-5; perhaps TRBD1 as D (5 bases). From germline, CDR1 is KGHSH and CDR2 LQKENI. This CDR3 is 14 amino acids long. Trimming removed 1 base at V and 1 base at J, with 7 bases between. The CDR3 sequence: CASSPQQGQETQYF. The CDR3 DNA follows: TGTGCCAGCTCACCACAGCAGGGCCAAGAGACCCAGTACTTC. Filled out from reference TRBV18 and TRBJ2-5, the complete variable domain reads NAGVMQNPRHLVRRRGQEARLRCSPMKGHSHVYWYRQLPEEGLKFMVYLQKENIIDESGMPKERFSAEFPKEGPSILRIQQVVRGDSAAYFCASSPQQGQETQYFGPGTRLLVL.

DNA of the CDR3: TGTGCCAGCAGCTTAAGCCCAGCGGAATCGGCAGATACGCAGTATTTT. This sequence encodes CASSLSPAESADTQYF. The rearrangement links TRBV7-3 to TRBJ2-3, with D possibly TRBD2 on 5 matching bases. From germline, CDR1 is SGHTA and CDR2 FQGTGA. V was trimmed by 1 base and J by 4 bases, leaving 15 bases between them. CDR3 size: 16 residues.

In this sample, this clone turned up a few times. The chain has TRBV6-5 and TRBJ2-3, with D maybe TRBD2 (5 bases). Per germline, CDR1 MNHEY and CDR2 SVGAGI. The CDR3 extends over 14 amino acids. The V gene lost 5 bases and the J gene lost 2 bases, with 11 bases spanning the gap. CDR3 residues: CASSKLAATDTQYF. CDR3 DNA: TGTGCCAGCAGTAAGCTAGCAGCCACAGATACGCAGTATTTT.